This TCR beta chain emerged from a study of neurological immune-mediated disorders. The CDR3 spans 14 residues. Trimming at V came to 1 base and at J to 8 bases, leaving 4 bases not matched to a gene. MiXCR, applied by TCRdb to the 5' RACE reads, yields one record per CDR3 protein. Counted here are roughly 62,000 distinct CDR3 sequences, under 5% occurring once; the ten biggest clones make up roughly 3.3%. Specimen: PBMCs. This sequence joins TRBV12-3 or TRBV12-4 and TRBJ2-1, with TRBD2 matching over 8 bases. The TCR originated in a woman aged 45-60 years with multiple sclerosis. The CDR3 sequence: CASSLGGGSDEQFF. The CDR3 DNA sequence: TGTGCCAGCAGTTTAGGCGGGGGGTCGGATGAGCAGTTCTTC.